The 19 T cell receptor beta chains given below trace back to one sample, sequenced in a study of blood T cells in healthy people across ages. Sample-barcoded 5' priming and a J-beta primer mix drove a second PCR of roughly 7 to 11 cycles. MiXCR was run by TCRdb on the 5' RACE reads, yielding one entry per CDR3 protein. Of 1.4 million or so distinct CDR3 sequences listed, approximately 43% are singletons. The sample taken for sequencing was blood. Source of these receptors: a woman aged 18-29 years in good health.

This clonotype was observed a handful of times. The genes are TRBV7-2 and TRBJ2-7, with D perhaps matching TRBD2 (5 bases). Germline CDR1 reads SGHTA; CDR2 reads FQGNSA. The CDR3 length is 13 residues. The V gene lost 5 bases and the J gene lost 3 bases, with 11 bases spanning the gap. In DNA form, the CDR3 reads TGTGCCAGCAGCCGGACCGACTACTACGAGCAGTACTTC. Protein sequence: CASSRTDYYEQYF.

This clonotype has more than one count but fewer than ten. The rearrangement joins TRBV12-3 or TRBV12-4 to TRBJ2-7, with a weak D call TRBD1 (5 bases). CDR3 length equals 15 residues. The V end was cut by 1 base, the J end by 4 bases, with 14 bases between. The CDR3 DNA sequence: TGTGCCAGCAGTTTAGTGGCCAGGGTGGGATACGAGCAGTACTTC. This encodes CASSLVARVGYEQYF.

The chain combines TRBV4-3 with TRBJ2-2; D gene ambiguous. The CDR3 runs 14 residues. The V gene's germline CDR1 is LGHNA and CDR2 YSLEER. V was clipped by 1 base and J by 6 bases, with 9 bases between them. In DNA, the CDR3 is TGCGCCAGCAGCCAAGTGGAAAGACCCGGGGAGCTGTTTTTT. Amino acids: CASSQVERPGELFF.

This clonotype was detected many times. The chain combines TRBV7-9 with TRBJ1-2; D might be TRBD1 (5 bases). Germline V gene data show CDR1 as SEHNR and CDR2 as FQNEAQ (reference sequence). The CDR3 is made up of 15 amino acids. Trimming took off 3 bases at V and 3 bases at J, with 14 bases between the two ends. CDR3 sequence reads: CASSFRRRGDYGYTF. CDR3 DNA: TGTGCCAGCAGCTTTCGTAGGAGGGGCGACTATGGCTACACCTTC.

This clonotype was picked up a small number of times. The genes are TRBV28 and TRBJ2-7; 8 bases map to TRBD1. This CDR3 is built from 15 residues. Per the germline V gene, CDR1 is MDHEN and CDR2 is SYDVKM. Trimming removed 3 bases from V and 3 bases from J; junction bases left unmatched: 7. CDR3 in amino acids: CASSLGQALYYEQYF. The CDR3 DNA is TGTGCCAGCAGTTTGGGACAGGCCCTATACTACGAGCAGTACTTC.

This clonotype was seen only a few times. This chain links TRBV7-8 with TRBJ2-7; D unresolved. This CDR3 has 12 residues. Germline V lookup: CDR1 SGHVS, CDR2 FQNEAQ. The germline V and J ends were trimmed by 6 bases and 2 bases, with 8 bases remaining between them. The CDR3 DNA is TGTGCCAGCAGTATCGGAACCTACGAGCAGTACTTC. This codes for CASSIGTYEQYF.

Regarding this clonotype: A junction end diverges from the germline sequence, so it may reflect a read error. J is TRBJ2-1 and V is TRBV9, with TRBD2 matching over 8 bases. The germline V gene encodes CDR1 SGDLS and CDR2 YYNGEE. The CDR3 loop spans 15 amino acids. CDR3 nucleotide sequence: TGTGCCTGCAGCGTAGTTAGCGGGAAATACAATGAGCAGTTCTTC. This encodes CACSVVSGKYNEQFF.

V usage is TRBV4-3 and J usage is TRBJ1-1, with TRBD1 matching 7 bases. This CDR3 comprises 15 residues. CDR1 LGHNA and CDR2 YSLEER come from the germline V gene. Unmatched junction bases numbered 6, after V lost 1 base and J lost 4 bases. The CDR3 nucleotides are TGCGCCAGCAGCCAAGTCGCAGGGGGGCCCACTGAAGCTTTCTTT. Translation gives CASSQVAGGPTEAFF.

With respect to this clonotype: A clone one base away is much larger, so this may be a read error. This chain connects TRBV20-1 to TRBJ1-1, with 7 bases lining up with TRBD1. This CDR3 contains 15 residues. Germline CDR1 and CDR2: DFQATT and SNEGSKA (reference sequence). The CDR3 reads CSTRDVGTDYTEAFF. In DNA, the CDR3 is TGCAGTACTAGAGATGTAGGGACAGACTACACTGAAGCTTTCTTT.

The chain employs TRBV9 and TRBJ2-3; TRBD1 agrees at 9 bases. The CDR3 consists of 16 residues. The V gene's germline CDR1 is SGDLS and CDR2 YYNGEE. With V trimmed by 4 bases and J by 4 bases, 10 bases remained unmatched. The CDR3 sequence is CASSPRRGTGSDTQYF. In DNA form, the CDR3 reads TGTGCCAGCAGCCCCCGACGCGGGACAGGGTCAGATACGCAGTATTTT.

This clonotype has at least ten counts. This chain uses TRBV7-9 with TRBJ2-4, with D maybe TRBD1 (5 bases). The CDR3 runs to 15 residues. V lost 5 bases to trimming and J lost 0 bases, with 11 bases between them. CDR1 is SEHNR and CDR2 is FQNEAQ in the germline V gene (reference sequence). The CDR3: CASSGRVVAKNIQYF. The CDR3 DNA follows: TGTGCCAGCAGCGGCAGGGTAGTAGCCAAAAACATTCAGTACTTC.

The genes are TRBV4-3 and TRBJ2-7; D not certain. CDR1 is LGHNA and CDR2 is YSLEER in the germline V gene. The CDR3 extends over 9 amino acids. The V and J ends lost 10 bases and 7 bases respectively, with 8 bases between them. The CDR3 here is CAILTEQYF. The CDR3 region has the DNA TGCGCCATCCTCACGGAGCAGTACTTC.

The J gene is TRBJ1-5, the V gene TRBV12-3 or TRBV12-4, with TRBD1 matching over 9 bases. V shed 5 bases and J 6 bases; nucleotides not matched to a gene: 8. The CDR3 consists of 15 residues. This CDR3 is CASSRQTGGGQPQHF. The CDR3 bases are TGTGCCAGCAGTCGCCAGACAGGGGGTGGTCAGCCCCAGCATTTT.

The chain couples TRBV18 to TRBJ2-7, with 10 bases that match TRBD2. The J call may be wrong; the DNA end is better matched by TRBJ2-4. Germline V gene data show CDR1 as KGHSH and CDR2 as LQKENI. This CDR3 has 14 residues. The CDR3 here is CASSPTSGENIQYF. In nucleotides, the CDR3 is TGTGCCAGCTCACCAACTAGCGGGGAAAACATTCAGTACTTC.

The rearrangement uses TRBV10-3 and TRBJ2-1; no clear D. This CDR3 comprises 12 residues. Germline V CDR1 and CDR2: ENHRY, SYGVKD. V dropped 5 bases and J dropped 3 bases, with 5 bases sitting between them. The DNA for the CDR3 is TGTGCCATCAGTTCTAGCTACAATGAGCAGTTCTTC. Translated, it gives CAISSSYNEQFF.

V gene TRBV12-3 or TRBV12-4 combines with J gene TRBJ2-7, with unresolved D. The CDR3 runs to 14 residues. Trimming took 5 bases from V and 1 from J, leaving 12 bases between them. The CDR3 nucleotides read TGTGCCAGCAGTGTCGAGACGGTATCCTACGAGCAGTACTTC. Its translation: CASSVETVSYEQYF.

A few counts support this clonotype. CDR3 in amino acids: CASRGSGNGYTF. CDR3 sequence (DNA): TGCGCCAGCAGAGGGAGTGGGAATGGCTACACCTTC. This chain uses TRBV5-1 with TRBJ1-2; no firm D call. The CDR3 is 12 residues long. V was trimmed by 5 bases and J by 6 bases, leaving 11 bases between them. In germline, CDR1 is SGHRS, CDR2 YFSETQ.

The chain uses TRBV5-1 and TRBJ2-2, with 14 bases that match TRBD2. Germline loops: CDR1 SGHRS, CDR2 YFSETQ. V lost 5 bases and J lost 6; bases outside the gene matches: 3. The CDR3 is 15 residues long. CDR3 region: CASSRTSGGSGELFF. In nucleotides, the CDR3 is TGCGCCAGCAGTCGGACTAGCGGGGGGTCCGGGGAGCTGTTTTTT.

This clonotype has only a few counts. V usage is TRBV7-2 and J usage is TRBJ2-1; possibly TRBD1 for D (6 bases). Per the germline V gene, CDR1 is SGHTA and CDR2 is FQGNSA. V lost 5 bases and J lost 6, with 17 bases in between. CDR3 length: 15 amino acids. The CDR3 DNA reads as TGTGCCAGCAGCAAAGGGGGACGAAGTCCCAATGAGCAGTTCTTC. Translation: CASSKGGRSPNEQFF.